Detailed here is one T cell receptor (beta chain). Trimming took off 5 bases at V and 9 bases at J, with 20 bases between the two ends. The CDR3 covers 16 residues. In germline, CDR1 is MDHEN, CDR2 SYDVKM. The record originates from a study of control samples from healthy donors and cancer patients. The method was immunoSEQ multiplex PCR; TCRdb's version includes in-frame clones alone and lacks a portion of them. The sample includes about 130,000 clones, about 93% seen only once; the top ten take approximately 15%. The TCR was taken from a man aged 55 to 70 with colorectal cancer. The sample consisted of PBMCs. V gene TRBV28 combines with J gene TRBJ1-6, with D possibly being TRBD1 (5 bases). The CDR3 sequence: CASSPRGTVGSSPLHF. CDR3 in DNA: TGTGCCAGCAGTCCCCGCGGGACTGTGGGGAGTTCACCCCTCCACTTT.